The source of this T cell receptor beta chain is a study of blood T cell repertoires in COVID-19. Across the whole study: Whether acute or convalescent, the COVID-19 samples came from the United States, Italy and Spain. T cells, B-cell-depleted T cells, or PBMCs provided the cDNA or gDNA that served as material.

Original processing notes: Estimation of nucleated cell counts was performed using reference gene primer amplification. The method was immunoSEQ multiplex PCR; TCRdb's version includes in-frame clones alone and lacks a portion of them. Clone size and V and J calls were adopted from that table, with D and trimming inferred from the DNA. The table includes 250,000 to 350,000 clones, roughly 87% detected once. This CDR3 comprises 10 residues. Trimming took 3 bases from V and 8 from J, leaving 3 bases between them. CDR1 SGDLS and CDR2 YYNGEE come from the germline V gene. This clone was counted once. Sequenced material: peripheral blood. The rearrangement links TRBV9 to TRBJ1-3; the D is unclear. This TCR was recovered from a man between 18 and 29 years old with active or convalescent COVID-19. This CDR3 reads CASSGDTIYF. The DNA for the CDR3 is TGTGCCAGCAGCGGAGACACCATATATTTT.